The rows below give T cell receptor beta chains drawn from one sample of a study of blood T cell repertoires in COVID-19. The protocol was immunoSEQ multiplex PCR, while the TCRdb copy is restricted to in-frame clones and leaves out a portion. Here the sample spans approximately 240,000 clones, 85% to 90% being singletons. Sequencing used PBMCs or T cells enriched from blood (not recorded which). The receptors were gathered from a woman aged 18-35 years in a cohort exposed to, infected with or recovered from COVID-19 (not recorded which). Both conserved end residues are part of each CDR3. A D gene is named only where the DNA matches it firmly. Part of the rows lack a size; the others show once, few, many or a class for expanded clones.

j_call clone_size d_call v_call cdr3_nt cdr3_aa
TRBJ1-2 NA NA TRBV3-1/TRBV3-2 TGTGCCAGCAGCGAGCAGGGGTCGGGAACGTATGGCCACACCTTC CASSEQGSGTYGHTF
TRBJ1-2 NA TRBD1 TRBV3-1/TRBV3-2 TGTGCCAGCAGCCAATCAGGGGGCTATGGCTACACCTTC CASSQSGGYGYTF
TRBJ2-3 NA NA TRBV20-1 TGCAGTGCTAGTTCCCGGGGACACACAGATACGCAGTATTTT CSASSRGHTDTQYF
TRBJ2-2 NA NA TRBV6-5 TGTGCCAGCAGGGGGGACTTCCTCACCGGGGAGCTGTTTTTT CASRGDFLTGELFF
TRBJ2-5 NA TRBD1 TRBV30 TGTGCCTGGAGTGGAGGGGGCCTCCTTCGGGAGACCCAGTACTTC CAWSGGGLLRETQYF
TRBJ2-5 NA TRBD2 TRBV5-5 TGTGCCAGCAGCTGGTCTAGCGGGGGGGCAAGAGAGACCCAGTACTTC CASSWSSGGARETQYF
TRBJ2-3 NA NA TRBV9 TGTGCCAGCAGCGTAGCGGAGAAAGAGACAGATACGCAGTATTTT CASSVAEKETDTQYF
TRBJ2-7 NA NA TRBV12-3/TRBV12-4 TGTGCCAGCAGTTCCCCCGTCCCCTACGAGCAGTACTTC CASSSPVPYEQYF
TRBJ1-2 NA TRBD1 TRBV2 TGTGCCAGCAGAACTCCCTGGACAGGAGACTATGGCTACACCTTC CASRTPWTGDYGYTF
TRBJ2-1 NA NA TRBV30 TGTGCCTGGAGTCTCGGGGATGAGCAGTTCTTC CAWSLGDEQFF
TRBJ1-2 NA NA TRBV24-1 TGTGCCACCAGTACAGGGCTTAACTATGGCTACACCTTC CATSTGLNYGYTF
TRBJ1-6 once NA TRBV19 TGTGCCAGTAGTCCGGACAGTAATAATTCACCCCTCCACTTT CASSPDSNNSPLHF
TRBJ1-2 NA TRBD1 TRBV5-1 TGCGCCAGCAGCTTGGTCATAGGGGGACAGTTCGACGGCTACACCTTC CASSLVIGGQFDGYTF
TRBJ1-1 NA NA TRBV9 TGTGCCAGCAGCGTAGCTGGGGGCTACCCGAACACTGAAGCTTTCTTT CASSVAGGYPNTEAFF
TRBJ1-4 NA NA TRBV7-2 TGTGCCAGCAGCTTAGGGGGCAGGGTAAATGAAAAACTGTTTTTT CASSLGGRVNEKLFF
TRBJ2-3 NA TRBD2 TRBV7-3 TGTGCCAGCAGCCCCGGGACTAGCGGGATAGGAGATACGCAGTATTTT CASSPGTSGIGDTQYF
TRBJ1-5 NA TRBD1 TRBV9 TGTGCCAGCAGCCACTACGACAGGGCACAGCCCCAGCATTTT CASSHYDRAQPQHF
TRBJ1-1 NA NA TRBV11-3 TGTGCCAGCAGCAACGTGGACAGGAACACTGAAGCTTTCTTT CASSNVDRNTEAFF
TRBJ2-7 NA TRBD2 TRBV5-1 TGCGCCAGCAGCCCCAGCCGGGGGGGGGCCTACGAGCAGTACTTC CASSPSRGGAYEQYF
TRBJ2-3 NA TRBD1 TRBV24-1 TGTGCCACCAGTGACGAGACAGGGCCTCAGTATTTT CATSDETGPQYF
TRBJ2-2 NA TRBD2 TRBV2 TGTGCCAGCGGGGGACCTAGCGGGAGAGGAGCCGGGGAGCTGTTTTTT CASGGPSGRGAGELFF
TRBJ1-1 NA TRBD1 TRBV6-2/TRBV6-3 TGTGCCAGCAGCTCCTGGGACAGTTTCTTTGGTGAAGCTTTCTTT CASSSWDSFFGEAFF
TRBJ2-7 few TRBD2 TRBV27 TGTGCCAGCAGTTCCCTGCTAGCGGGGGGGCGGGTACGCGAGCAGTACTTC CASSSLLAGGRVREQYF
TRBJ1-1 NA TRBD1 TRBV18 TGTGCCAGCTCACCCTCAACAGGGGGGGGGACTGAAGCTTTCTTT CASSPSTGGGTEAFF
TRBJ1-1 NA NA TRBV6-2/TRBV6-3 TGTGCCAGCAGCTTACCCCAGGGGACGAACACTGAAGCTTTCTTT CASSLPQGTNTEAFF
TRBJ1-1 NA NA TRBV5-1 TGCGCCAGCAGCTCACAGGGATCCGGTGAAGCTTTCTTT CASSSQGSGEAFF
TRBJ1-5 NA NA TRBV5-4 TGTGCCAGCAGCCTGGGAGGGTCTGATGGCAATCAGCCCCAGCATTTT CASSLGGSDGNQPQHF
TRBJ2-2 NA NA TRBV7-9 TGTGCCAGCAGCTTAGGCGGGGACCCAACCGGGGAGCTGTTTTTT CASSLGGDPTGELFF
TRBJ1-3 NA NA TRBV6-5 TGTGCCAGCAGCCTCCACATGGGCACTGGAAACACCATATATTTT CASSLHMGTGNTIYF
TRBJ2-1 NA NA TRBV5-1 TGCGCCAGCAGCTTCCAGCGCAATGAGCAGTTCTTC CASSFQRNEQFF
TRBJ1-5 NA NA TRBV19 TGTGCCAGTAGTATCGGGAGGACAGACTATAGCAATCAGCCCCAGCATTTT CASSIGRTDYSNQPQHF
TRBJ1-2 NA TRBD1 TRBV10-1 TGCGCCAGCAGTGAGGGGACAGATTACTATGGCTACACCTTC CASSEGTDYYGYTF
TRBJ2-3 NA TRBD2 TRBV24-1 TGTGCCACCAGTGACTACGGGGGGAACACAGATACGCAGTATTTT CATSDYGGNTDTQYF
TRBJ1-4 NA TRBD1 TRBV5-5 TGTGCCAGCAGCGTGGCTGCGGACAGGGAGAATGAAAAACTGTTTTTT CASSVAADRENEKLFF
TRBJ2-1 NA TRBD2 TRBV5-1 TGCGCCAGCAGCCCGGGACTAGCGGATTACAATGAGCAGTTCTTC CASSPGLADYNEQFF
TRBJ1-2 NA NA TRBV6-5 TGTGCCAGCAGTTCCAGGACTTTTCTCTATGGCTACACCTTC CASSSRTFLYGYTF
TRBJ2-1 NA TRBD2 TRBV19 TGTGCCAGTAGTCCGGCTAGCGGGGTATACAATGAGCAGTTCTTC CASSPASGVYNEQFF
TRBJ1-2 few NA TRBV19 TGTGCCAGTAGTGACGACAGTGGGAACTATGGCTACACCTTC CASSDDSGNYGYTF
TRBJ2-1 few NA TRBV21-1 TGTGCCAGCAGTTCCGTGAGCGGGAGGGGACAAGGAGAGCAGTTCTTC CASSSVSGRGQGEQFF
TRBJ2-7 NA NA TRBV10-3 TGTGCCACCACACAGACAGAATACGAGCAGTACTTC CATTQTEYEQYF
TRBJ2-5 once NA TRBV3-1/TRBV3-2 TGTGCCGCGGGGCTAGCGACCCTTCCGAGGGAGACCCAGTACTTC CAAGLATLPRETQYF
TRBJ2-5 NA TRBD2 TRBV5-4 TGTGCCAGCAGCTTGGGACTAGCGGGGGGGCGTGAGACCCAGTACTTC CASSLGLAGGRETQYF
TRBJ1-3 NA NA TRBV7-8 TGTGCCAGCAGCACCTCCAGGGGAAGAAACACCATATATTTT CASSTSRGRNTIYF
TRBJ2-3 NA TRBD2 TRBV10-3 TGTGCCATCAGTGAGCGACCTAGCGGGAGCACAGATACGCAGTATTTT CAISERPSGSTDTQYF
TRBJ1-2 NA NA TRBV5-1 TGCGCCAGCAGCTTGGCAGGGGCGGGCCTCCTTGATCATGGCTACACCTTC CASSLAGAGLLDHGYTF